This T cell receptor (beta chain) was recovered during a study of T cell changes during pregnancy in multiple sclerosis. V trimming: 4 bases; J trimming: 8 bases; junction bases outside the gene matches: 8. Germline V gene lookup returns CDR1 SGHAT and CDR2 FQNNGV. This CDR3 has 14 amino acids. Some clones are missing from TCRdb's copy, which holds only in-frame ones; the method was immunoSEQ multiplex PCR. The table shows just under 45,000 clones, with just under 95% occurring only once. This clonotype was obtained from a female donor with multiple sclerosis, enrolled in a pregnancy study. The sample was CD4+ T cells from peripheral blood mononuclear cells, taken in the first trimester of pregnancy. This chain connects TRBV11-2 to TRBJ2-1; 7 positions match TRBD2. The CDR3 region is CASSSWGGRDEQFF. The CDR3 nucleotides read TGTGCCAGCAGCTCTTGGGGGGGGAGGGATGAGCAGTTCTTC.